A single sample is the source of the 29 T cell receptor beta chains below, sequenced in a study of shared clonotypes between healthy human individuals (dated by TCRdb to the early 2020s). The library came from the immunoSEQ multiplex PCR assay. Sourced from immuneACCESS, this table was stored by TCRdb with only in-frame sequences that have V and J called. A share of the clones is absent; for the studies checked, an unresolved V gene accounts for under half, and the remainder has no known explanation. For this sample the table gives roughly 2,300,000 clones, of which 85% to 95% were detected only once. Approximately 0.39% of the sample is in the top ten clones. The sample taken for sequencing was naive CD4+ T cells from PBMCs. In light of the paper, this sample's cell subset or site label describes: CD45RA+ positively selected. Receptor source: a man between 18 and 35 years old in good health. Some clones in this sample may be carry-over from other donors' samples.

This clone was detected a few times. The identical CDR3 is also encoded by other nucleotide sequences in the sample. The chain links TRBV5-1 to TRBJ1-4, with D maybe TRBD1 (5 bases). CDR1 is SGHRS, CDR2 YFSETQ, per germline. V lost 3 bases and J lost 5, with 11 bases in between. There are 14 residues in the CDR3. This chain's CDR3 is CASSSQGPNEKLFF. In DNA, the CDR3 is TGCGCCAGCAGCTCGCAGGGCCCAAATGAAAAACTGTTTTTT.

The chain is built from TRBV4-2 and TRBJ1-1; D unresolved. Germline lookup yields CDR1 LGHNA and CDR2 YNFKEQ. The CDR3 loop spans 14 amino acids. The V end was cut by 1 base, the J end by 4 bases, with 10 bases between. The DNA of the CDR3 is TGTGCCAGCAGCCAAGTAGGGCCGATCACTGAAGCTTTCTTT. Its translation is CASSQVGPITEAFF.

The V gene is TRBV6-1, the J gene TRBJ1-2, with unresolved D. The CDR3 is 13 residues long. V was trimmed by 3 bases and J by 0 bases, leaving 5 bases between them. CDR1 is MNHNS and CDR2 is SASEGT in the germline V gene. CDR3 loop: CASSDSPNYGYTF. In DNA, the CDR3 is TGTGCCAGCAGTGATTCCCCTAACTATGGCTACACCTTC.

CDR3 in amino acids: CASNQPDTGGNTIYF. Written as DNA, the CDR3 is TGTGCCAGCAACCAACCAGATACTGGTGGAAACACCATATATTTT. This sequence joins TRBV5-4 and TRBJ1-3, with D unclear. Germline assignment: CDR1 SGHNT and CDR2 YYREEE (reference sequence). The CDR3 has 15 amino acids. Trimming removed 6 bases from V and 3 bases from J, with 16 bases in between.

J is TRBJ2-3 and V is TRBV28, with a possible D match to TRBD2 (6 bases). V was shortened by 2 bases and J by 4 bases, with 19 bases between the two germline ends. The CDR3 loop spans 17 amino acids. The germline CDR1 and CDR2 sequences are MDHEN and SYDVKM. The CDR3 sequence is CASSLLGGLGVPDTQYF. The CDR3 DNA reads as TGTGCCAGCAGTTTACTCGGGGGTTTGGGGGTCCCAGATACGCAGTATTTT.

The J gene is TRBJ2-2, the V gene TRBV5-1, with 10 positions matching TRBD2. There are 17 residues in the CDR3. Germline V gives CDR1 SGHRS, CDR2 YFSETQ. The V and J ends lost 0 bases and 7 bases, in that order; junction bases with no gene match: 9. CDR3 amino acids: CASSLDPAGGPGGELFF. The CDR3 DNA reads as TGCGCCAGCAGCTTGGACCCAGCGGGAGGGCCGGGCGGGGAGCTGTTTTTT.

This rearrangement joins TRBV10-1 to TRBJ2-1; tentative D call: TRBD1 (5 bases). The CDR3 has 12 amino acids. V gave up 6 bases and J gave up 10 bases, with 13 bases separating them. Germline-derived CDR1 and CDR2 are WNHNN and SYGVQD (reference sequence). The CDR3 spells CASSSRTKEQFF. CDR3 sequence (DNA): TGCGCCAGCAGCTCAAGGACAAAGGAGCAGTTCTTC.

This chain connects TRBV28 to TRBJ1-1, with a weak D call TRBD1 (6 bases). V dropped 6 bases and J dropped 11 bases, with 22 bases sitting between them. Germline V lookup: CDR1 MDHEN, CDR2 SYDVKM. The CDR3 sequence is 14 residues long. CDR3 bases: TGTGCCAGCAGACGCGCTACAGGGCCGGTCGGGGCTTTCTTT. Translation: CASRRATGPVGAFF.

The gene calls are TRBV5-1 and TRBJ2-3, with 9 bases matching TRBD1. CDR1 and CDR2 (germline): SGHRS, YFSETQ. This CDR3 is 15 amino acids long. The V and J ends lost 4 bases and 6 bases, in that order; junction bases with no gene match: 9. The DNA of the CDR3 is TGCGCCAGCAGCGGTGGGACAGGGACCGGGGATACGCAGTATTTT. Encoded protein: CASSGGTGTGDTQYF.

The chain couples TRBV5-1 to TRBJ2-7, with no clear D. The CDR3 is made up of 14 amino acids. Per germline, CDR1 SGHRS and CDR2 YFSETQ. V gave up 1 base and J gave up 4 bases, with 12 bases separating them. The CDR3 DNA reads as TGCGCCAGCAGCTTGTCCGGGCCCGGTTACGAGCAGTACTTC. Translation gives CASSLSGPGYEQYF.

The V gene is TRBV11-3, the J gene TRBJ2-2, with D perhaps TRBD2 (6 bases). From germline, CDR1 is SGHNT and CDR2 YENEEA. The CDR3 loop spans 15 amino acids. Deletions cut 1 base from V and 4 bases from J, with 10 bases between. CDR3 sequence: CASSLALAGTGELFF. For the CDR3, the DNA is TGTGCCAGCAGCTTAGCACTAGCTGGCACCGGGGAGCTGTTTTTT.

The chain couples TRBV5-4 to TRBJ1-2; possible D gene TRBD1, 5 bases. Germline V gives CDR1 SGHNT, CDR2 YYREEE (reference sequence). The V end lost 4 bases, the J end lost 3 bases, and 16 bases lay between the germline ends. This CDR3 is 15 amino acids long. The CDR3 is CASSQRAGMDYGYTF. For the CDR3, the DNA is TGTGCCAGCAGCCAAAGGGCAGGGATGGACTATGGCTACACCTTC. The variable domain in full, completed from reference TRBV5-4 and TRBJ1-2, reads ETGVTQSPTHLIKTRGQQVTLRCSSQSGHNTVSWYQQALGQGPQFIFQYYREEENGRGNFPPRFSGLQFPNYSSELNVNALELDDSALYLCASSQRAGMDYGYTFGSGTRLTVV.

The chain combines TRBV5-1 with TRBJ1-2; no definite D call. The germline V gene encodes CDR1 SGHRS and CDR2 YFSETQ. CDR3 size: 18 residues. The V end lost 0 bases, the J end lost 0 bases, and 18 bases lay between the germline ends. CDR3 in DNA: TGCGCCAGCAGCTTGGAGGGCATAAGCCCCTTCTCTAACTATGGCTACACCTTC. Translated: CASSLEGISPFSNYGYTF.

The chain is built from TRBV28 and TRBJ1-5; maybe TRBD1 (5 bases). The V gene lost 6 bases and the J gene lost 3 bases, with 18 bases spanning the gap. Germline V gives CDR1 MDHEN, CDR2 SYDVKM. This CDR3 spans 16 amino acids. The chain's CDR3 is CASSLTFKGPNQPQHF. DNA of the CDR3: TGTGCCAGCAGCTTGACCTTCAAGGGGCCCAATCAGCCCCAGCATTTT.

V and J are TRBV18 and TRBJ1-3; D is ambiguous. The germline gives CDR1 KGHSH, CDR2 LQKENI. Trimming pared 2 bases from V and 0 bases from J, leaving 8 bases between. The CDR3 has 15 amino acids. As DNA, the CDR3 is TGTGCCAGCTCACCAGGGATAGGCTCTGGAAACACCATATATTTT. This translates into CASSPGIGSGNTIYF.

This chain joins TRBV9 and TRBJ2-6, with D possibly TRBD2 on 7 matching bases. Deletions cut 3 bases from V and 2 bases from J, with 12 bases between. Germline V gene data show CDR1 as SGDLS and CDR2 as YYNGEE. This CDR3 spans 16 amino acids. This CDR3 is CASSAKGGAGANVLTF. CDR3 DNA: TGTGCCAGCAGCGCCAAAGGGGGGGCTGGGGCCAACGTCCTGACTTTC.

This clone is a singleton in its sample. V usage is TRBV6-1 and J usage is TRBJ1-5; D not certain. Trimming removed 0 bases at V and 2 bases at J, with 8 bases between. This CDR3 spans 15 amino acids. Germline CDR1 is MNHNS and CDR2 is SASEGT. The CDR3, as DNA: TGTGCCAGCAGTGAAGCGAGAGGGCGCAATCAGCCCCAGCATTTT. Translated: CASSEARGRNQPQHF.

V is TRBV5-4 and J is TRBJ1-2; a possible D gene is TRBD1 (6 bases). Germline CDR1 and CDR2: SGHNT and YYREEE (reference sequence). The CDR3 is 13 amino acids. V gave up 2 bases and J gave up 6 bases, with 11 bases separating them. This CDR3 reads CASSFGRGDGYTF. DNA for the CDR3: TGTGCCAGCAGCTTTGGCAGGGGAGATGGCTACACCTTC.

The chain is built from TRBV14 and TRBJ2-3; unclear D gene. The CDR3 runs 12 residues. The germline V gene encodes CDR1 SGHDN and CDR2 FVKESK. V lost 6 bases to trimming and J lost 3 bases, with 7 bases between them. CDR3 sequence (DNA): TGTGCCAGCAGTCCTACAACAGATACGCAGTATTTT. Amino acid sequence: CASSPTTDTQYF.

The CDR3 is CASSFGIGGGSGELFF. The CDR3 bases are TGCGCCAGCAGCTTTGGAATCGGGGGCGGATCCGGGGAGCTGTTTTTT. This rearrangement joins TRBV5-1 to TRBJ2-2, with D tentatively TRBD1 or TRBD2 (6 bases each). Germline CDR1 is SGHRS and CDR2 is YFSETQ. There are 16 residues in the CDR3. Trimming pared 2 bases from V and 6 bases from J, leaving 17 bases between.

The chain links TRBV15 to TRBJ2-5; D call uncertain. The germline V gene has CDR1 LNHNV and CDR2 YYDKDF (reference sequence). V lost 4 bases and J lost 5, with 17 bases in between. The CDR3 loop spans 15 amino acids. CDR3 DNA: TGTGCCACCAGCATTCTCCCCTTTACTGGGGAGACCCAGTACTTC. Protein sequence: CATSILPFTGETQYF.

Note on this clone: The sample contains more than one DNA sequence encoding this CDR3. V is TRBV5-1 and J is TRBJ2-7; D assignment may be TRBD1 or TRBD2 (6 bases each). Germline V lookup: CDR1 SGHRS, CDR2 YFSETQ. V lost 1 base and J lost 5, with 16 bases in between. This CDR3 contains 15 residues. CDR3 in DNA: TGCGCCAGCAGCTTGACGGGGCAGGGGAGGCACGAGCAGTACTTC. Translation: CASSLTGQGRHEQYF. Full variable domain (remainder filled in from reference TRBV5-1 and TRBJ2-7): KAGVTQTPRYLIKTRGQQVTLSCSPISGHRSVSWYQQTPGQGLQFLFEYFSETQRNKGNFPGRFSGRQFSNSRSEMNVSTLELGDSALYLCASSLTGQGRHEQYFGPGTRLTVT.

This clone was counted ten times or more. The chain uses TRBV29-1 and TRBJ1-1; TRBD1 matches at 10 bases. The germline V gene has CDR1 SQVTM and CDR2 ANQGSEA. CDR3 length: 12 amino acids. The trim removed 8 bases at V and 7 bases at J, leaving 7 bases unmatched. CDR3 nucleotides: TGCAGCACGGCCGGGACAGGGGTTGAAGCTTTCTTT. Residues: CSTAGTGVEAFF.

This clone has just one count. The chain uses TRBV28 and TRBJ1-3; D is possibly TRBD1 (6 bases). Trimming took 7 bases from V and 0 from J, leaving 13 bases between them. CDR1 MDHEN and CDR2 SYDVKM come from the germline V gene. CDR3 size: 15 residues. The CDR3 loop is CASIGQWLSGNTIYF. The CDR3, as DNA: TGTGCCAGCATTGGACAGTGGCTCTCTGGAAACACCATATATTTT.

V gene TRBV7-6 combines with J gene TRBJ1-1, with D unclear. From germline, CDR1 is SGHVS and CDR2 FNYEAQ. There are 13 residues in the CDR3. The V gene lost 1 base and the J gene lost 4 bases, with 7 bases spanning the gap. CDR3 coding DNA: TGTGCCAGCAGCTTAGGACCTCTCACTGAAGCTTTCTTT. Translated: CASSLGPLTEAFF.

This rearrangement joins TRBV6-1 to TRBJ2-1; TRBD1 agrees at 8 bases. CDR3 length: 14 residues. With V trimmed by 6 bases and J by 4 bases, 5 bases remained unmatched. Looked up from germline, CDR1 is MNHNS and CDR2 is SASEGT. The CDR3 DNA sequence: TGTGCCAGCAGGGGACAGGAGGCGTACAATGAGCAGTTCTTC. It encodes CASRGQEAYNEQFF.

The sample holds one count of this clone. A much larger clone is a single base away; this may be a read error. The sample has other DNA sequences that encode this CDR3 too. V usage is TRBV11-2 and J usage is TRBJ2-1; D is ambiguous. Germline CDR1 reads SGHAT; CDR2 reads FQNNGV. This CDR3 is 11 amino acids long. Trimming took 5 bases from V and 3 from J, leaving 2 bases between them. CDR3: CASSVYNEQFF. Here the CDR3 DNA reads TGTGCCAGCAGCGTCTACAATGAGCAGTTCTTC.

The V and J genes are TRBV19 and TRBJ2-1, with D possibly matching TRBD2 (5 bases). CDR3 length equals 16 residues. Trimming shortened V by 3 bases and J by 8 bases, and 20 bases separated the two germline ends. Germline lookup yields CDR1 LNHDA and CDR2 SQIVND (reference sequence). CDR3 residues: CASSIEGLGLAHEQFF. The CDR3 DNA sequence: TGTGCCAGTAGTATTGAGGGTTTGGGTCTAGCCCATGAGCAGTTCTTC.

The V call is TRBV10-3, the J call TRBJ2-1, with D possibly matching TRBD2 (7 bases). Deletions cut 6 bases from V and 0 bases from J, with 33 bases between. The CDR3 extends over 22 amino acids. The germline V gene has CDR1 ENHRY and CDR2 SYGVKD. The DNA for the CDR3 is TGTGCCATCAGCACTCGAGGGGGGGCAGGCACTTCGGGCCCTATCTCCTACAATGAGCAGTTCTTC. It translates to CAISTRGGAGTSGPISYNEQFF.